These T cell receptor beta chains were read from a single sample in a study of beta chain features in type 1 diabetes. Assay: immunoSEQ multiplex PCR; the TCRdb copy retains only in-frame clones and omits some. The table includes hundreds of thousands of clones, approximately 9.7% detected once. The sequencing sample was made of central memory CD4+ T cells from blood. The source is a young man with type 1 diabetes. Both conserved end residues are part of each CDR3. Fields, in order: CDR3 DNA, CDR3 protein, clone size, V gene, D gene, J gene. A D gene is named only where the DNA matches it firmly. Only part of the rows carry a size: once, few, many, or a class if the clone is expanded.

TGTGCCAGCAGCGCCCAGGGCGGATGGGGTAGCTCTGAAGCTTTCTTT CASSAQGGWGSSEAFF few TRBV7-2 . TRBJ1-1
TGTGCCAGCAGCCATTACAAGACAGGGGGCATTTATGGCTACACCTTC CASSHYKTGGIYGYTF few TRBV7-2 TRBD1 TRBJ1-2
TGTGCCAGGTCCCTTGTTGTCCTGAACTATGGCTACACCTTC CARSLVVLNYGYTF . TRBV19 . TRBJ1-2
TGTGCCAGCAGTTTATTCCGACTGAACACTGAAGCTTTCTTT CASSLFRLNTEAFF few TRBV27 . TRBJ1-1
TGTGCCAGCAGACCGGGGGAGCTTGATAATTCACCCCTCCACTTT CASRPGELDNSPLHF . TRBV5-6 . TRBJ1-6
TGTGCCAGCAGTGAAGTGCTGCGAGGGAATTCACCCCTCCACTTT CASSEVLRGNSPLHF . TRBV6-1 . TRBJ1-6
TGTGCCAGTAGTATAGGGACAGTGTTTGAAAATGAGCAGTTCTTC CASSIGTVFENEQFF few TRBV19 . TRBJ2-1
TGTGCCAGCAGCTCCCTAGGTTGGGGGGAGACCCAGTACTTC CASSSLGWGETQYF few TRBV7-6 . TRBJ2-5
TGTGCCAGCAGCCTCGGGGTCTACGAGCAGTACTTC CASSLGVYEQYF . TRBV7-9 . TRBJ2-7
TGTGCCAGCAGCCTAGACAGGACCTATGGCTACACCTTC CASSLDRTYGYTF . TRBV11-2 . TRBJ1-2
TGTGCCAGCAGTTCCAGGACTTACTCCAGCACAGATACGCAGTATTTT CASSSRTYSSTDTQYF . TRBV6-6 . TRBJ2-3
TGTGCCAGCAGCCTTAGGGACAGGGGGACAAGTGGCTACACCTTC CASSLRDRGTSGYTF few TRBV27 TRBD1 TRBJ1-2
TGTGCCTGGAATAAAGGACAGGGGGCGGCCTATGGCTACACCTTC CAWNKGQGAAYGYTF few TRBV30 TRBD1 TRBJ1-2
TGTGCCAGTAGTATTGGAGGAAAGGAGAACACTGAAGCTTTCTTT CASSIGGKENTEAFF many TRBV19 . TRBJ1-1
TGTGCCAGCGGACAAGACGGGGTTGGAAACACCATATATTTT CASGQDGVGNTIYF few TRBV2 . TRBJ1-3
TGCGCCAGCGGACAAGAACCTGGGACTGAAGCTTTCTTT CASGQEPGTEAFF few TRBV10-2 . TRBJ1-1
TGTGCCAGCAGTTACAGCGGACAGGGAGAGAAAAATGGCTACACCTTC CASSYSGQGEKNGYTF few TRBV6-6 TRBD1 TRBJ1-2
TGTGCTAGCAGCCCCATAGGCGGGGAGCTGTTTTTT CASSPIGGELFF few TRBV7-7 . TRBJ2-2
TGTGCCAGCAGTCCAGGCGGACGGACCTATGGCTACACCTTC CASSPGGRTYGYTF . TRBV27 . TRBJ1-2
TGTGCCAGCAGTTTAAGCTCGGCGACAGGGGTCCGAGGCACTGAAGCTTTCTTT CASSLSSATGVRGTEAFF few TRBV27 TRBD1 TRBJ1-1
TGTGCCAGCTCACCACAGGGGACTAACACTGAAGCTTTCTTT CASSPQGTNTEAFF few TRBV18 . TRBJ1-1
TGTGCCAGCAGCCCCTCCGACAGGGGCTACACTGAAGCTTTCTTT CASSPSDRGYTEAFF . TRBV5-4 TRBD1 TRBJ1-1
TGTGCCAGCAGCTTAGTACAGCTACACGAGCAGTACTTC CASSLVQLHEQYF few TRBV7-2 . TRBJ2-7
TGTGCCAGCAGCTTTGGGACAGAACCGGGGAAACTGTTTTTT CASSFGTEPGKLFF . TRBV7-6 TRBD1 TRBJ1-4
TGTGCCAGCACCCCTCCGAGGGGGGGCGCAAGCATGAACACTGAAGCTTTCTTT CASTPPRGGASMNTEAFF few TRBV25-1 . TRBJ1-1
TGTGCCACCTCCGCAGAGAGGGCAGATACGCAGTATTTT CATSAERADTQYF . TRBV19 . TRBJ2-3
TGTGCCAGCAGTGAGACCGGGACAGAAAATTCACCCCTCCACTTT CASSETGTENSPLHF . TRBV27 TRBD1 TRBJ1-6
TGTGCCTGGAGTGTAAGGTTCGGGCAGCCCCAGCATTTT CAWSVRFGQPQHF few TRBV30 . TRBJ1-5